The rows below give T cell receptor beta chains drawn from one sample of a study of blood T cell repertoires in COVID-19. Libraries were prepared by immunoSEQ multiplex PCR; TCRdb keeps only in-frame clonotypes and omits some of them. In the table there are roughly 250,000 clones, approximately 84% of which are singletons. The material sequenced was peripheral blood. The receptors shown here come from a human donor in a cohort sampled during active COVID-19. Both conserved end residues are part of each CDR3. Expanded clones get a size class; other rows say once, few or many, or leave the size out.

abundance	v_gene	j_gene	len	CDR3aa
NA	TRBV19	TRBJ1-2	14	CASTDGQGVYGYTF
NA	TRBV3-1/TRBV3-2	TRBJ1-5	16	CASSPRGVSSNQPQHF
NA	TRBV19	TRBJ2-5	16	CASSAASGGLQETQYF
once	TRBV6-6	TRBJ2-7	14	CASKDSRGGDEQYF
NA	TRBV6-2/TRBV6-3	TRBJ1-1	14	CASSYPGMNTEAFF
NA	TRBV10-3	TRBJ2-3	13	CAISKREADTQYF
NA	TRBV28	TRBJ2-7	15	CASSPPGTGAIEQYF
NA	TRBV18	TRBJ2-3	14	CASSPGAGEDTQYF
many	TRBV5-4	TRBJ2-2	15	CASSPGQSNTGELFF
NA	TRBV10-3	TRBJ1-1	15	CAISPGTAANTEAFF
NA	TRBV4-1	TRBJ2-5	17	CASSQEGRLAGEETQYF
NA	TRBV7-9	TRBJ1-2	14	CASSLNVDRAGYTF
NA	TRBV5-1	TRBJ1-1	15	CASSLGPETRTEAFF
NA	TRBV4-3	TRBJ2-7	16	CASSQDRRTVFYEQYF
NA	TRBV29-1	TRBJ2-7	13	CSVVRQGNYEQYF
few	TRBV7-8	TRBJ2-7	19	CASSSLGGTSGGRSYEQYF
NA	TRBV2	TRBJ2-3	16	CASKIRDRGSTDTQYF
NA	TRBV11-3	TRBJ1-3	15	CASSPGQGPGNTIYF
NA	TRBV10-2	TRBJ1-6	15	CASSLGPGYNSPLHF
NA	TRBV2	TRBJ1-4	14	CASRRTEKNEKLFF
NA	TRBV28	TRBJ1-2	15	CASSPSDREGYGYTF
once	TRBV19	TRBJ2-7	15	CASSKSPGFSYEQYF
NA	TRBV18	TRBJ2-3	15	CASSPQQGTTDTQYF
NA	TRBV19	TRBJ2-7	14	CASSIEGPAYEQYF
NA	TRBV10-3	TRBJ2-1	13	CAISGTAVNEQFF
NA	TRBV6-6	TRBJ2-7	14	CASSYAGLAGEQYF
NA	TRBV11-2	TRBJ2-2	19	CASSLAGLAGGSFAGELFF
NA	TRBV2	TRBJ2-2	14	CASSERRHSGELFF
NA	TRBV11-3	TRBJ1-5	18	CASSLGSSKKNSNQPQHF
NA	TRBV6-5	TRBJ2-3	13	CAGGRDPPDTQYF
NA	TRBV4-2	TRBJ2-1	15	CASSQVSGGYNEQFF
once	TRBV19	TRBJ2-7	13	CATQRTSGAKQYF
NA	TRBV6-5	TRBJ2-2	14	CASRRTSNTGELFF
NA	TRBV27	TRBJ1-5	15	CASPSGGFGNQPQHF
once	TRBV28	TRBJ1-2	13	CASSLGRQSGYTF
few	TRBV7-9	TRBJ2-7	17	CASSHPPGTSGSYEQYF
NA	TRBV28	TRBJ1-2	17	CASSLLGQGGFDYGYTF
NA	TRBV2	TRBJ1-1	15	CASSEAAGLNTEAFF
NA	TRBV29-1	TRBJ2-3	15	CSVVASGSNTDTQYF
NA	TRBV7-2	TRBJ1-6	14	CASSAGSPNSPLHF
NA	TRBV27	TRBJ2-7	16	CASSFGGRGFSYEQYF
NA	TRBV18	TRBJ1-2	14	CASSPPEGSGGYTF
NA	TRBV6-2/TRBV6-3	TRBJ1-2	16	CASSYSAVGALHGYTF
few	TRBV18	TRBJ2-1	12	CASSPYDNEQFF
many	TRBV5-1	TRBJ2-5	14	CASSLEASHGTQYF
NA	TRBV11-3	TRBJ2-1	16	CASSKRTGRSNNEQFF
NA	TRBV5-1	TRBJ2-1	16	CASSLGGLASYNEQFF
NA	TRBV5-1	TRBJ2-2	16	CASNILAGANTGELFF
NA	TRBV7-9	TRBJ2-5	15	CASSYLRQSEETQYF
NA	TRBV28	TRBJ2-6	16	CASSLSGTGSRLVLTF
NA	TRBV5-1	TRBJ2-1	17	CASSISLGQGSYNEQFF
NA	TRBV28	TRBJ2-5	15	CASSPVAGVKETQYF
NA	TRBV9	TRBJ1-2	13	CASSVAQIYGYTF
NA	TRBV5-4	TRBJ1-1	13	CASSRTGNTEAFF
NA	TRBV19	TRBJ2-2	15	CASKEKRTYTGELFF
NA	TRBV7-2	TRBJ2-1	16	CASSPGTSGGGNEQFF
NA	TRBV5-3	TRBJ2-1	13	CAAGTDHWNEQFF
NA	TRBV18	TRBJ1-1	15	CASSPILRGGAEAFF
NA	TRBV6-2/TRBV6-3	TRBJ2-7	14	CASSYLAGEGEQYF